The rows below give T cell receptor beta chains drawn from one sample of a study of T cell repertoires in cytomegalovirus infection. TCRdb called the reads again in MiXCR, with one record for every CDR3 protein. The data hold almost 500,000 distinct CDR3 sequences, with approximately 10% observed a single time. Material for sequencing was PBMCs. The receptors originated from a human donor in good health (CMV status not recorded). Some clones in this sample may be carry-over from other donors' samples. CDR3s include the opening cysteine and the closing phenylalanine or tryptophan. The size entry is marked missing in some rows and otherwise reads once, few, many or a size class.

J gene,CDR3 length,clone size,V gene,CDR3 protein
TRBJ1-5,15,few,TRBV6-6,CASSYSIRGNQPQHF
TRBJ2-1,16,many,TRBV7-2,CASSTTTIPTYNEQFF
TRBJ1-5,13,-,TRBV20-1,CSAWDRGYQPQHF
TRBJ1-6,14,many,TRBV6-5,CASNRGGGNSPLHF
TRBJ2-1,17,many,TRBV7-9,CASSLPVGSRRSNEQFF
TRBJ1-5,12,many,TRBV12-3/TRBV12-4,CASSPLNQPQHF
TRBJ2-7,14,few,TRBV20-1,CSAGASGRGYEQYF
TRBJ2-1,14,many,TRBV27,CASSLPPPSGVEFF
TRBJ2-7,14,many,TRBV7-2,CASSSTSGSYEQYF
TRBJ1-2,14,-,TRBV20-1,CSARVGTVNYGYTF
TRBJ1-2,15,few,TRBV5-1,CASSLEFGPLGGYTF
TRBJ2-5,14,many,TRBV10-3,CAIRKGLAGETQYF
TRBJ1-2,15,few,TRBV10-3,CAISPGTGANYGYTF
TRBJ1-1,12,few,TRBV30,CAWRPEGTEAFF
TRBJ1-4,14,-,TRBV6-1,CASMRNKGDEKLFF
TRBJ1-5,15,many,TRBV7-8,CASSLVSWGGQPQHF
TRBJ2-1,16,-,TRBV4-2,CASSQGNSGSGDEQFF
TRBJ2-7,13,many,TRBV7-9,CASSLASRDEQYF
TRBJ2-1,19,many,TRBV6-5,CATTTRGREGQKSYNEQFF
TRBJ2-7,16,-,TRBV9,CASSPRSGGQFYEQYF
TRBJ2-7,15,few,TRBV11-2,CASSLVRGTGDEQYF
TRBJ1-2,14,few,TRBV12-5,CASGPGQGNYGYTF
TRBJ2-2,14,few,TRBV9,CASSVAGGTGELFF
TRBJ1-2,11,-,TRBV28,CASSLLAGYTF
TRBJ2-1,16,many,TRBV20-1,CSAPSARQLSYNEQFF
TRBJ2-2,15,many,TRBV5-4,CASSSGFSNTGELFF
TRBJ2-2,16,few,TRBV27,CASSLSRGLGTGELFF
TRBJ1-2,11,many,TRBV12-3/TRBV12-4,CASSSAYGYTF
TRBJ2-2,13,many,TRBV11-3,CASSRTSTGELFF
TRBJ1-5,13,few,TRBV12-3/TRBV12-4,CASSPPGDQPQHF
TRBJ2-5,15,few,TRBV19,CASSIRANSKETQYF
TRBJ2-3,16,few,TRBV24-1,CATSDPTERGTDTQYF
TRBJ2-4,11,few,TRBV28,CASGTANIQYF
TRBJ1-2,13,many,TRBV2,CASGGQGVDGYTF
TRBJ1-1,13,many,TRBV7-2,CASSSTRNTEAFF
TRBJ2-5,13,many,TRBV7-7,CASSLGPQETQYF
TRBJ2-1,17,-,TRBV6-1,CASSRSHPSGGANEQFF
TRBJ1-1,13,many,TRBV12-3/TRBV12-4,CASSLAHGTEAFF
TRBJ2-1,15,-,TRBV6-1,CASSDTPSSYNEQFF
TRBJ1-2,12,many,TRBV5-5,CASSLENYGYTF
TRBJ1-2,15,-,TRBV27,CASSTHLRGSYGYTF
TRBJ1-5,17,many,TRBV19,CASTTSWDRGGNQPQHF
TRBJ1-1,15,once,TRBV10-3,CAISESTAGPTVAFF
TRBJ1-2,14,few,TRBV28,CAISPPQTNYGYTF
TRBJ2-5,16,many,TRBV7-2,CASSFFSGGAGETQYF
TRBJ1-2,13,many,TRBV11-2,CASSSTGGAGYTF
TRBJ2-7,16,few,TRBV9,CASSSTGDYQAWEQYF
TRBJ2-3,16,-,TRBV6-1,CASSEGWGRNTDTQYF
TRBJ2-7,14,few,TRBV2,CASSPRLGTGEQYF
TRBJ1-4,14,once,TRBV19,CASTIPDSLEKLFF
TRBJ1-2,15,-,TRBV12-3/TRBV12-4,CASSRGQGAIYGYTF
TRBJ1-2,15,-,TRBV15,CATSRVSPSEYGYTF
TRBJ1-5,14,many,TRBV6-1,CASSGQGGHQPQHF